The clone carrying this T cell receptor (beta chain) has just a few counts. Its antigen remains unknown. Other DNA sequences of this sample code for an identical CDR3. The sample is drawn from a study of beta chain features in type 1 diabetes. Regarding the study as a whole: Sequencing the cDNA could make cells with high TCR expression show up more than they should. More deletions and fewer insertions at VDJ junctions were seen in type 1 diabetes patients.

Averaging roughly 120 mL, one heparinised blood draw came from each individual donor. V was shortened by 2 bases and J by 8 bases, with 9 bases between the two germline ends. The CDR3 spans 13 residues. The V gene's germline CDR1 is KGHSH and CDR2 LQKENI. The sequenced template was cDNA made from the entire isolated RNA. Sequencing was performed with immunoSEQ multiplex PCR; in TCRdb, only in-frame clones are kept and a portion is missing. In the table there are roughly 170,000 clones, approximately 13% of which are singletons. The receptor was isolated from a woman under 30 in good health. The material sequenced was central memory CD4+ T cells from blood. The chain couples TRBV18 to TRBJ1-4; possibly TRBD1 for D (5 bases). CDR3 DNA: TGTGCCAGCTCACCAGACAGAGGAGAAAAACTGTTTTTT. It codes for CASSPDRGEKLFF. The entire variable domain, with the rest obtained from reference TRBV18 and TRBJ1-4, is as follows: NAGVMQNPRHLVRRRGQEARLRCSPMKGHSHVYWYRQLPEEGLKFMVYLQKENIIDESGMPKERFSAEFPKEGPSILRIQQVVRGDSAAYFCASSPDRGEKLFFGSGTQLSVL.